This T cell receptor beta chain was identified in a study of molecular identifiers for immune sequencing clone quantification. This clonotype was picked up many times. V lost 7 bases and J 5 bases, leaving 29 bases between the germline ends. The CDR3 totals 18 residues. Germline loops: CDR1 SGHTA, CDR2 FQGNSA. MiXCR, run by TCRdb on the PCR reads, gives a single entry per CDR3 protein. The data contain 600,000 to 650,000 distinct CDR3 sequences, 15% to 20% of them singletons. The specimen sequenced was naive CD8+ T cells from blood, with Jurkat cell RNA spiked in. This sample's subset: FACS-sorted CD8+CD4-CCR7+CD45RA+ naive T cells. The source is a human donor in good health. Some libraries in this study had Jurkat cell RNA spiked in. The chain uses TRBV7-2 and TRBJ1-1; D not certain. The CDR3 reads CASTIVVSRLDLFTEAFF. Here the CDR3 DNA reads TGTGCCAGCACCATCGTGGTTAGCAGGCTTGATCTTTTTACTGAAGCTTTCTTT.